This T cell receptor (beta chain) was identified in a study of brain T cells in children with intractable seizures. Only in-frame clones appear in the TCRdb table, and some are missing; sequencing was by immunoSEQ multiplex PCR. The table records about 22,000 clones, roughly 94% of them present only once. This clone was counted once. The antigen remains undetermined. The CDR3 has 14 residues. Germline V gene lookup returns CDR1 SEHNR and CDR2 FQNEAQ (reference sequence). V was shortened by 2 bases and J by 3 bases, with 10 bases between the two germline ends. Study-level points and caveats: Pre- and post-surgery blood differed in depth, so pre-surgery absences may be undersampling. Viral specificity was inferred only from CDR3 similarity; HCMV serostatus was unknown.

Surgery cases with the highest brain T cell transcript signatures were chosen for sequencing. The TCR sequence derives from a boy aged 5-17 years with focal cortical dysplasia and intractable seizures. The sequenced sample was peripheral blood, obtained at surgery. This chain uses TRBV7-9 with TRBJ1-1; D might be TRBD1 (5 bases). This CDR3 is CASSLSGRYTEAFF. As DNA, the CDR3 is TGTGCCAGCAGCTTATCAGGGCGGTACACTGAAGCTTTCTTT.